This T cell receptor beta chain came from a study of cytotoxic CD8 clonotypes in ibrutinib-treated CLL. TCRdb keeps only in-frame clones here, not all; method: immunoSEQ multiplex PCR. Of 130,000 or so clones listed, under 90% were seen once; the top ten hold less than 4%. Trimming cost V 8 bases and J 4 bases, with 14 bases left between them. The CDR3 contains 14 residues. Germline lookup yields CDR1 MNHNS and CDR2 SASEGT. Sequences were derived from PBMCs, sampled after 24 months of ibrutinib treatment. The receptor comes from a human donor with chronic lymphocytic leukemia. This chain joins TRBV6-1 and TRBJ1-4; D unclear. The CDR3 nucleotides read TGTGCCAGCCGGACCAGCGGGAGTAATGAAAAACTGTTTTTT. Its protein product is CASRTSGSNEKLFF.